This T cell receptor beta chain was sequenced for a study of CD8 T cells in ankylosing spondylitis. General study points: There were earlier reports of some motif variants in reactive arthritis synovial fluid and blood.

The CDR3 has 13 amino acids. Germline loops: CDR1 SQVTM, CDR2 ANQGSEA. V was clipped by 7 bases and J by 5 bases; unmatched bases: 6. Note on this clonotype: Its target is not known.

It was by quantitative 5'-RACE with molecular barcodes that TCR beta libraries were made. One entry per CDR3 protein results from TCRdb running MiXCR on the 5' RACE reads. In the table there are about 350,000 distinct CDR3 sequences, 20% of which are singletons. The TCR was taken from a male donor with ankylosing spondylitis or in good health (not recorded which). The sequencing input was blood, either unsorted or a sorted T cell fraction (not recorded which). The V call is TRBV29-1, the J call TRBJ2-5, with TRBD2 identical over 11 bases. The DNA of the CDR3 is TGCAGCGGTAGCGGGGGGGGCGTCGAGACCCAGTACTTC. This translates into CSGSGGGVETQYF.